Listed here are 23 T cell receptor beta chains from one sample, sequenced in a study of CXCR3-negative and CXCR3-positive naive CD8 T cells. Study outcomes and limitations: The study found more hydrophobic TRB CDR3s in CXCR3-positive naive cells than in CXCR3-negative naive cells.

These receptors lack a known antigen. It was by 5' RACE with UMI labels that the TRB cDNA libraries were prepared. TCRdb processed the 5' RACE reads again and assigns one entry to each CDR3 protein, with no DNA. The listing contains some 140,000 distinct CDR3 sequences. The sample comprised naive CXCR3+ CD8+ T cells from blood. This sample's subset: CD45RO-CCR7+CD27+CD95- naive CD8+ T cells expressing CXCR3 (TNR3+). All receptors come from a human donor in good health. Some clones in this sample may be carry-over from other donors' samples.

The rearrangement joins TRBV9 to TRBJ2-1; the D call from TCRdb, TRBD1, cannot be confirmed without DNA. This CDR3 spans 16 amino acids. The germline CDR1 and CDR2 sequences are SGDLS and YYNGEE. CDR3 sequence: CASSVVGTGGYNEQFF.

CDR3 sequence reads: CSVHRENTDTQYF. V and J are TRBV29-1 and TRBJ2-3; the D call from TCRdb, TRBD1, cannot be confirmed without DNA. In germline, CDR1 is SQVTM, CDR2 ANQGSEA. The CDR3 spans 13 residues.

CDR3 amino acids: CASSLAQGQPEQFF. The rearrangement joins TRBV7-6 to TRBJ2-1; without DNA, the TCRdb call of TRBD1 cannot be checked. The CDR3 is 14 residues long. CDR1 and CDR2 (germline): SGHVS, FNYEAQ.

The V gene is TRBV7-7, the J gene TRBJ2-3; lacking DNA, the TRBD2 call made by TCRdb goes unchecked. Germline-derived CDR1 and CDR2 are SSHAT and FNYEAQ (reference sequence). The CDR3 spans 16 residues. CDR3: CASSPAGGEVADTQYF.

V and J are TRBV29-1 and TRBJ2-2; with no DNA, the TCRdb D assignment of TRBD1 cannot be verified. The CDR3 contains 12 residues. Looked up from germline, CDR1 is SQVTM and CDR2 is ANQGSEA. The CDR3 sequence: CSVADSTGELFF.

This chain links TRBV29-1 with TRBJ2-2. This CDR3 comprises 13 residues. Germline V CDR1 and CDR2: SQVTM, ANQGSEA. The CDR3 loop reads CSAVTIESGELFF.

The rearrangement uses TRBV6-5 and TRBJ1-1. CDR1 MNHEY and CDR2 SVGAGI come from the germline V gene. CDR3 size: 14 residues. This CDR3 is CASSYLGPGTEAFF.

The chain recombines TRBV12-3 or TRBV12-4 with TRBJ2-7; without DNA, the TCRdb call of TRBD1 cannot be checked. This CDR3 comprises 13 residues. The CDR3 protein is CASSAGPSYEQYF.

The V call is TRBV4-3, the J call TRBJ1-1. Germline CDR1 reads LGHNA; CDR2 reads YSLEER. The CDR3 spans 13 residues. The CDR3 sequence: CASSHERATEAFF.

The J gene is TRBJ2-7, the V gene TRBV29-1. This CDR3 has 12 residues. Looked up from germline, CDR1 is SQVTM and CDR2 is ANQGSEA. The CDR3 spells CSVYDGSYEQYF.

This rearrangement joins TRBV7-9 to TRBJ1-1; TCRdb's D call, TRBD1, is unchecked because there is no DNA. Germline V CDR1 and CDR2: SEHNR, FQNEAQ (reference sequence). The CDR3 runs to 17 residues. This chain's CDR3 is CASSRGSVGLMNTEAFF. Filled out from reference TRBV7-9 and TRBJ1-1, the complete variable domain reads DTGVSQNPRHKITKRGQNVTFRCDPISEHNRLYWYRQTLGQGPEFLTYFQNEAQLEKSRLLSDRFSAERPKGSFSTLEIQRTEQGDSAMYLCASSRGSVGLMNTEAFFGQGTRLTVV.

This chain joins TRBV29-1 and TRBJ2-5; TCRdb gives TRBD2 as the D gene, but with no DNA this cannot be confirmed. The CDR3 length is 16 residues. Germline-derived CDR1 and CDR2 are SQVTM and ANQGSEA. The CDR3 sequence: CSVELGLAGVKETQYF.

V is TRBV5-4 and J is TRBJ2-7; the TCRdb D gene call, TRBD1, has no DNA to confirm it. The CDR3 has 18 amino acids. CDR1 SGHNT and CDR2 YYREEE come from the germline V gene (reference sequence). CDR3 sequence: CASSLNGWGQGIFYEQYF.

This sequence joins TRBV9 and TRBJ2-7. The germline CDR1 and CDR2 sequences are SGDLS and YYNGEE. The CDR3 loop spans 13 amino acids. The CDR3 region is CASSVVPAYEQYF.

This chain links TRBV6-2 or TRBV6-3 with TRBJ2-1; TCRdb lists TRBD2, though no DNA is available to test this call. The germline V gene encodes CDR1 MNHEY and CDR2 SVGEGT. The CDR3 has 14 residues. The CDR3 protein is CASSLAGHLNEQFF.

The CDR3 spells CASSPIGGFGYTF. V gene TRBV28 combines with J gene TRBJ1-2; lacking DNA, the TRBD1 call made by TCRdb goes unchecked. Per the germline V gene, CDR1 is MDHEN and CDR2 is SYDVKM. CDR3 length: 13 residues.

The chain carries TRBV10-3 and TRBJ2-1; TCRdb's assignment of TRBD2 cannot be checked, as there is no DNA. CDR1 is ENHRY, CDR2 SYGVKD, per germline. The CDR3 has 16 residues. CDR3 protein: CAISERLAGDYNEQFF.

This chain's CDR3 is CASSMGVGPSEQFF. The J gene is TRBJ2-1, the V gene TRBV19; TCRdb's D gene call, TRBD1, goes unchecked for lack of DNA. Germline V gene data show CDR1 as LNHDA and CDR2 as SQIVND (reference sequence). The CDR3 runs 14 residues.

The chain links TRBV15 to TRBJ1-3. The V gene's germline CDR1 is LNHNV and CDR2 YYDKDF (reference sequence). The CDR3 covers 14 residues. CDR3: CATSPEVPGNTIYF.

The chain joins TRBV5-4 to TRBJ2-3; TCRdb reports TRBD2, a call that lacks DNA to check it against. The CDR3 is 16 residues long. Germline values: CDR1 SGHNT, CDR2 YYREEE (reference sequence). CDR3 residues: CASSHVAGGPADTQYF.

The chain employs TRBV2 and TRBJ2-5. The CDR3 is 14 amino acids. In germline, CDR1 is SNHLY, CDR2 FYNNEI. CDR3 protein: CASNEGASRETQYF.

The gene calls are TRBV2 and TRBJ1-2; TCRdb reports TRBD1, a call that lacks DNA to check it against. Germline V lookup: CDR1 SNHLY, CDR2 FYNNEI. The CDR3 is 14 residues long. CDR3 loop: CASSEVPGAYGYTF.

The chain is built from TRBV11-2 and TRBJ2-7. The germline V gene encodes CDR1 SGHAT and CDR2 FQNNGV. This CDR3 region has 13 residues. CDR3 sequence reads: CASSLVRAHEQYF.